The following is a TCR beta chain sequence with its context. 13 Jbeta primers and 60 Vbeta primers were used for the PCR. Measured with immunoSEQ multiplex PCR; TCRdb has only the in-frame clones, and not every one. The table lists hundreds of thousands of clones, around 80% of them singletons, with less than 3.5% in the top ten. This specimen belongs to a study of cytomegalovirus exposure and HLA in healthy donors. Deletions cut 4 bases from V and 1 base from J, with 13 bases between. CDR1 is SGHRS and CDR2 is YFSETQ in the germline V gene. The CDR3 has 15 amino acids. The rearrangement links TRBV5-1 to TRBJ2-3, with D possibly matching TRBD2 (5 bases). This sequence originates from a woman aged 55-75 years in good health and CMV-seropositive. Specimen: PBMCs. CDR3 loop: CASSTFGVGTDTQYF. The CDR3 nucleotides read TGCGCCAGCAGCACCTTCGGGGTCGGCACAGATACGCAGTATTTT.